Shown below are 5 T cell receptor beta chains from a single sample sequenced in a study of shared clonotypes between healthy human individuals. Sequencing used immunoSEQ multiplex PCR; TCRdb keeps in-frame clones, though not all of them. The sample lists millions of clones, 85% to 95% seen once, with approximately 0.13% in the top ten. The sample taken for sequencing was naive CD4+ T cells sorted from blood. Subset denoted: CD45RA+ positively selected. The receptor set was obtained from a man between 18 and 29 years old in good health.

As to this clone: Other DNA sequences in the same sample also yield this CDR3. The chain joins TRBV6-5 to TRBJ1-1; D unresolved. This CDR3 comprises 13 residues. Germline-derived CDR1 and CDR2 are MNHEY and SVGAGI. Trimming took 0 bases from V and 5 from J, leaving 7 bases between them. CDR3 residues: CASSYSTRTEAFF. CDR3 nucleotides: TGTGCCAGCAGTTACTCGACCCGGACTGAAGCTTTCTTT.

The rearrangement uses TRBV4-3 and TRBJ2-3, with 9 bases matching TRBD2. CDR3 size: 16 residues. Trimming cost V 1 base and J 4 bases; bases outside gene matches: 6. From germline, CDR1 is LGHNA and CDR2 YSLEER. The DNA of the CDR3 is TGCGCCAGCAGCCAAGCGCGGGAGGGCCTCTCAGATACGCAGTATTTT. Its protein is CASSQAREGLSDTQYF.

The V call is TRBV28, the J call TRBJ2-7; 11 nucleotides match TRBD1. CDR3 length: 15 residues. The germline V gene encodes CDR1 MDHEN and CDR2 SYDVKM. The trim removed 3 bases at V and 2 bases at J, leaving 3 bases unmatched. The CDR3 sequence: CASSFSGQGAYEQYF. DNA for the CDR3: TGTGCCAGCAGTTTCTCGGGACAGGGGGCCTACGAGCAGTACTTC.

This sequence joins TRBV11-2 and TRBJ2-1; perhaps D is TRBD1 or TRBD2 (5 bases each). There are 15 residues in the CDR3. Germline CDR1 and CDR2: SGHAT and FQNNGV. V was pared by 5 bases and J by 6 bases, with 17 bases between. The CDR3 sequence is CASSRWGEGSNEQFF. The CDR3 coding sequence is TGTGCCAGCAGCCGCTGGGGAGAGGGGTCCAATGAGCAGTTCTTC.

In its sample, this clone was seen once. The identical CDR3 is also encoded by other nucleotide sequences in the sample. The chain recombines TRBV28 with TRBJ1-6; D is unclear. CDR3 size: 11 residues. Trimming left V 6 bases short and J 9 bases short, with 6 bases between. In germline, CDR1 is MDHEN, CDR2 SYDVKM. CDR3 sequence: CASRQVSPLHF. The CDR3 DNA follows: TGTGCCAGCAGGCAGGTTTCACCCCTCCACTTT. The full variable domain, in which reference TRBV28 and TRBJ1-6 provide the parts outside the CDR3, is DVKVTQSSRYLVKRTGEKVFLECVQDMDHENMFWYRQDPGLGLRLIYFSYDVKMKEKGDIPEGYSVSREKKERFSLILESASTNQTSMYLCASRQVSPLHFGNGTRLTVT.